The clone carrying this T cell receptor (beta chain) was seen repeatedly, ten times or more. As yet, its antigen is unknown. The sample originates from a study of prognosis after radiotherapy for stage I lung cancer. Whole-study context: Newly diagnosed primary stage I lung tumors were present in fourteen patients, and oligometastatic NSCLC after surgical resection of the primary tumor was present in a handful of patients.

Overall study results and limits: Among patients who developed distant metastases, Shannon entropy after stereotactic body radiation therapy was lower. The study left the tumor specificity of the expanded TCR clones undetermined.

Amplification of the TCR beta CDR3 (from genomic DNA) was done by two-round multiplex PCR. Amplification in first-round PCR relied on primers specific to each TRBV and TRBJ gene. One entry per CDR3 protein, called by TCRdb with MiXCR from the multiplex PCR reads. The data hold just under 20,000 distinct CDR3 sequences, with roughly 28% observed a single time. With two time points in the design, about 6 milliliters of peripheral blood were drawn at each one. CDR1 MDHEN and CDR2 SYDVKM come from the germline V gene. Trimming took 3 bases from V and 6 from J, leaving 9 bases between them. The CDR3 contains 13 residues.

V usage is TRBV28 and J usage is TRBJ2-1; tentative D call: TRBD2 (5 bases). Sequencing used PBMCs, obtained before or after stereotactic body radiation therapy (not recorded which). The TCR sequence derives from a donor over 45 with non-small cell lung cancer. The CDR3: CASSLRGSNEQFF. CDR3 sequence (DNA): TGTGCCAGCAGTTTGCGAGGGAGCAATGAGCAGTTCTTC.